Listed here is a single TCR beta chain. TCRdb reprocessed the 5' RACE reads with MiXCR, giving one entry per CDR3 protein. The sample has 500,000 to 550,000 distinct CDR3 sequences; about 20% are singletons. The sample is drawn from a study of T-cell memory formation after mild COVID-19. Study summary: Across donors, TCR clusters were largely donor specific.

Sequencing was performed on PBMCs or a T cell subset sorted from them (not recorded which). The TCR comes from an adult woman who had mild COVID-19 (a few samples of this study predate the infection). Cell type and time point are not known.

CDR3 in amino acids: CASSYSGDIDQPQHF. DNA for the CDR3: TGTGCCAGCAGTTACTCGGGGGACATCGATCAGCCCCAGCATTTT. The chain combines TRBV6-5 with TRBJ1-5; D might be TRBD1 (6 bases). Germline V lookup: CDR1 MNHEY, CDR2 SVGAGI. This CDR3 region has 15 residues. V was clipped by 0 bases and J by 5 bases, with 11 bases between them.